This TCR beta chain was observed in a study of T cell responses to AZD1222 COVID-19 vaccine (dated by TCRdb to the early 2020s). Study-level background: AZD1222 recipients whose second dose came at about 4 weeks and those whose second dose came at about 12 weeks were combined into one group, since spike-specific TCR depth and breadth did not differ between the two schedules. TCR sequencing covered more than 230 trial participants: some 210 given two doses of AZD1222 and around 25 given two doses of MenACWY control vaccine. Trial participants were enrolled into age subgroups of 18-55, 56-69 and 70-plus years, which contained about 150, 28 and 57 TCR-sequenced participants, respectively. Study-wide conclusions, independent of this receptor: Conclusions about previously exposed vaccinees are limited because only five to seven AZD1222 recipients were SARS-CoV-2 seropositive at baseline. Reportedly, almost half of the unique spike-specific TCRs recognized epitopes lying outside the regions that are mutated in the B.1.351 and B.1.1.7 variants. Because no samples from the day 14 peak response were available, repertoires could be characterized only after the peak T cell response. Most participants were white British and females outnumbered males, and the authors suggested that clonal diversity may have been underestimated. In the small 56-69-year group, the increase in depth fell short of significance, most likely because of low power. The whole spike protein was spanned by vaccine-associated CD4 TCRs, and dominant responses were seen in regions 160-218 and 743-854. After two AZD1222 doses, both the breadth and the depth of spike-specific TCRs were significantly higher than at day 0 and than in MenACWY recipients.

Explained via the paper, the time point label denotes: baseline before first vaccination. Vaccinee samples came from UK trials COV001 and COV002, including a single-blind randomized controlled phase 2/3 trial of AZD1222 (ChAdOx1 nCoV-19) in healthy adults. For TCRbeta chain sequencing, PBMC samples were collected from trial participants at day 0 and at day 28 after the second dose. The CDR3 regions of human TCRbeta chains were analyzed by immunosequencing. The source study handled its data this way. TCRs in the repertoires were compared against a reference library of SARS-CoV-2-specific TCRs that had been generated with the MIRA antigen-specificity platform. Breadth was defined as the fraction of unique TCRs that were SARS-CoV-2-associated, and depth was defined as the fraction of total T cells that were SARS-CoV-2-associated. Using the MIRA data, each spike-specific TCR was mapped to the spike region that the TCR reacts to and placed in a CD4 or CD8 class. Log10-transformed breadth and depth values were compared by one-way ANOVA with Sidak's multiple comparisons tests. Held by TCRdb, this immuneACCESS table contains in-frame sequences only and omits some clones. Under half of the omission traces to an unresolved V gene where checked; the cause of the rest is unknown. For V, J and clone size, that table is used; D and trimming come from the DNA. The sample table records some 120,000 clones; 75% to 95% of these occur just once. Just over 7% of the sample goes to the ten largest clones.

For CDR1 and CDR2, the germline V gene lists SGHTA and FQGNSA. V loses 4 bases at its end and J loses 3 bases; junction bases beyond the gene matches: 5. Spanning cysteine to phenylalanine, the CDR3 consists of 14 amino acids. The retained sequence is limited to the CDR3, 42 bases, with the frame set at the first base. Regarding this clone: There is no known antigen for this receptor. Nothing much larger sits one base from this clone, and base qualities are not available.

The sequence derives from an adult in good health. The source was peripheral blood, collected on day 0 of AZD1222 vaccination. The chain couples TRBV7-2 to TRBJ1-1; 7 bases in the middle match TRBD1. The bases are TGTGCCAGCAGCTACAACAGGGGAGACACTGAAGCTTTCTTT. It specifies CASSYNRGDTEAFF. With the portions outside the CDR3 filled from the reference TRBV7-2 and TRBJ1-1 genes, the complete variable region becomes GAGVSQSPSNKVTEKGKDVELRCDPISGHTALYWYRQSLGQGLEFLIYFQGNSAPDKSGLPSDRFSAERTGGSVSTLTIQRTQQEDSAVYLCASSYNRGDTEAFFGQGTRLTVV.